The 16 T cell receptor beta chains listed next were all sequenced from one sample in a study of cytomegalovirus exposure and HLA in healthy donors. Vbeta (60) and Jbeta (13) primers were used in the PCR. Libraries were prepared by immunoSEQ multiplex PCR; TCRdb keeps only in-frame clonotypes and omits some of them. The data show roughly 110,000 clones, with more than 65% seen just once and approximately 4.2% held by the top ten. Sequenced sample: PBMCs. These receptors were collected from a male donor in good health and CMV-seronegative.

V gene TRBV7-8 combines with J gene TRBJ1-3; 10 bases are a match to TRBD1. CDR1 and CDR2 from the germline V gene are SGHVS and FQNEAQ. V dropped 0 bases and J dropped 0; count of bases not matched to a gene: 8. The CDR3 has 19 amino acids. In DNA form, the CDR3 reads TGTGCCAGCAGCTTAGCCCGACAGGGGGCGATCCCCTCTGGAAACACCATATATTTT. Amino acid sequence: CASSLARQGAIPSGNTIYF.

This clone was seen more than once but under ten times. This chain uses TRBV29-1 with TRBJ2-5; 7 nucleotides match TRBD1. Germline trimming cut 5 bases from V and 1 base from J; bases unmatched to any gene: 4. CDR3 size: 13 residues. Germline CDR1 and CDR2: SQVTM and ANQGSEA. The CDR3 DNA follows: TGCAGCGTTAAAGGACAGGTCCAAGAGACCCAGTACTTC. Its translation: CSVKGQVQETQYF.

The J gene is TRBJ1-2, the V gene TRBV7-8, with TRBD1 as a possible D gene (5 bases). This CDR3 contains 13 residues. Germline values: CDR1 SGHVS, CDR2 FQNEAQ. The ends were cut back, 10 bases at V and 3 bases at J, with 15 bases in the middle. The CDR3 loop reads CATGPDSYYGYTF. Written as DNA, the CDR3 is TGTGCCACAGGCCCTGACAGCTACTATGGCTACACCTTC.

This clone has only one observation. The chain uses TRBV4-1 and TRBJ2-7, with 7 bases matching TRBD1. The CDR3 length is 14 residues. The junction had 3 bases not matched to a gene; V was cut back by 1 base and J by 3 bases. CDR1 and CDR2 (germline): MGHRA, YSYEKL. Here the CDR3 DNA reads TGCGCCAGCAGCCAAGCGGGGACAGTCTACGAGCAGTACTTC. Translating gives CASSQAGTVYEQYF.

V usage is TRBV5-6 and J usage is TRBJ1-1; D call uncertain. Germline V gene sequence: CDR1 SGHDT, CDR2 YYEEEE. Trimming stripped 0 bases from V and 2 bases from J, with 8 bases between. The CDR3 sequence is 14 residues long. The CDR3: CASSLAGPNTEAFF. Written as DNA, the CDR3 is TGTGCCAGCAGCTTGGCAGGTCCTAACACTGAAGCTTTCTTT.

The chain couples TRBV19 to TRBJ2-5; TRBD2 agrees at 8 bases. The DNA end is more similar to TRBJ2-7, so the J call may be wrong. Germline V gives CDR1 LNHDA, CDR2 SQIVND (reference sequence). CDR3 size: 15 residues. The CDR3 loop reads CASSIVSGNSYEQYF. For the CDR3, the DNA is TGTGCCAGTAGTATAGTTAGCGGGAACTCCTACGAGCAGTACTTC.

V gene TRBV2 combines with J gene TRBJ2-3, with D tentatively TRBD1 (5 bases). There are 14 residues in the CDR3. Trimming stripped 7 bases from V and 0 bases from J, with 11 bases between. In germline, CDR1 is SNHLY, CDR2 FYNNEI. The CDR3 protein is CASTSQGSTDTQYF. The CDR3 nucleotides read TGTGCCAGCACTTCGCAGGGTAGCACAGATACGCAGTATTTT.

The chain employs TRBV7-2 and TRBJ1-1, with D unclear. CDR1 SGHTA and CDR2 FQGNSA come from the germline V gene. The V end was cut by 5 bases, the J end by 2 bases, with 18 bases between. The CDR3 totals 16 residues. The DNA for the CDR3 is TGTGCCAGCAGCCCGGCGTTAGGGAGATTAAACACTGAAGCTTTCTTT. It is translated as CASSPALGRLNTEAFF.

V and J are TRBV1 and TRBJ1-2; TRBD1, the table's D call, was not compared with the DNA. TRBV1 is labeled a pseudogene. The CDR3 has 15 amino acids. In DNA, the CDR3 is TGCACCAGCAGCCAAGATTCCCGGGACAGGGTTTTAAAAGCCTTC. Protein sequence: CTSSQDSRDRVLKAF.

In its sample, this clone was seen once. CDR3 protein: CAWSVVMGRGNTIYF. The DNA for the CDR3 is TGTGCCTGGAGTGTGGTGATGGGCCGTGGAAACACCATATATTTT. This chain links TRBV30 with TRBJ1-3; D gene unclear. V was shortened by 0 bases and J by 3 bases, with 12 bases between the two germline ends. CDR1 is GTSNPN and CDR2 is SVGIG in the germline V gene (reference sequence). This CDR3 has 15 amino acids. The variable domain in full, with the rest retrieved from reference TRBV30 and TRBJ1-3, is SQTIHQWPATLVQPVGSPLSLECTVEGTSNPNLYWYRQAAGRGLQLLFYSVGIGQISSEVPQNLSASRPQDRQFILSSKKLLLSDSGFYLCAWSVVMGRGNTIYFGEGSWLTVV.

The rearrangement joins TRBV5-1 to TRBJ1-2, with a possible D match to TRBD1 (5 bases). The CDR3 is 15 amino acids. Per the germline V gene, CDR1 is SGHRS and CDR2 is YFSETQ. V lost 0 bases to trimming and J lost 3 bases, with 12 bases between them. As DNA, the CDR3 is TGCGCCAGCAGCTTGGAAGGGACTCGCGACTATGGCTACACCTTC. It specifies CASSLEGTRDYGYTF.

This chain uses TRBV6-6 with TRBJ2-7; D is possibly TRBD1 (5 bases). The CDR3 loop spans 13 amino acids. Between the trimmed V and J ends, which lost 2 bases and 6 bases, there was a span of 11 bases. Looked up from germline, CDR1 is MNHNY and CDR2 is SVGAGI (reference sequence). Written as DNA, the CDR3 is TGTGCCAGCAGTTACGGGGCAGTTGCCGAGCAGTACTTC. Amino acid sequence: CASSYGAVAEQYF.

This clone was seen more than once but under ten times. This chain connects TRBV18 to TRBJ1-1; unclear D gene. Germline-derived CDR1 and CDR2 are KGHSH and LQKENI. V lost 3 bases and J lost 0, with 8 bases in between. The CDR3 is 14 amino acids. The CDR3 protein is CASSPSYMNTEAFF. Written as DNA, the CDR3 is TGTGCCAGCTCACCTTCCTATATGAACACTGAAGCTTTCTTT. Looking up the rest from reference TRBV18 and TRBJ1-1 gives the full variable domain: NAGVMQNPRHLVRRRGQEARLRCSPMKGHSHVYWYRQLPEEGLKFMVYLQKENIIDESGMPKERFSAEFPKEGPSILRIQQVVRGDSAAYFCASSPSYMNTEAFFGQGTRLTVV.

The V and J genes are TRBV23-1 and TRBJ2-7, with unresolved D. TRBV23-1 is flagged as an ORF with uncertain function. V was cut by 4 bases and J by 2 bases, with 12 bases left in between. The CDR3 is 14 amino acids. The DNA for the CDR3 is TGCGCCAGCAGTCTGGCTCAAGAGGCCTACGAGCAGTACTTC. Its protein product is CASSLAQEAYEQYF.

The table lists this clone with a few counts. This chain joins TRBV19 and TRBJ2-1; 8 bases line up with TRBD2. From germline, CDR1 is LNHDA and CDR2 SQIVND (reference sequence). The CDR3 length is 15 residues. V gave up 7 bases and J gave up 3 bases; unmatched junction bases: 8. The CDR3 DNA is TGTGCCAGTAACACGCTTAGCGGGATCTACAATGAGCAGTTCTTC. Residues: CASNTLSGIYNEQFF.

V usage is TRBV2 and J usage is TRBJ1-6; D may be TRBD1 (5 bases). Germline assignment: CDR1 SNHLY and CDR2 FYNNEI. There are 16 residues in the CDR3. V was cut by 2 bases and J by 8 bases, with 16 bases left in between. In nucleotides, the CDR3 is TGTGCCAGCAGTGAAAATCCGCAGGGTTCGCATTCACCCCTCCACTTT. Translation: CASSENPQGSHSPLHF. The entire variable domain, with the rest obtained from reference TRBV2 and TRBJ1-6, is as follows: EPEVTQTPSHQVTQMGQEVILRCVPISNHLYFYWYRQILGQKVEFLVSFYNNEISEKSEIFDDQFSVERPDGSNFTLKIRSTKLEDSAMYFCASSENPQGSHSPLHFGNGTRLTVT.